One and the same sample provided the 26 T cell receptor beta chains below, sequenced in a study of blood T cell repertoires in COVID-19. This table comes from immunoSEQ multiplex PCR, and its TCRdb copy is limited to in-frame clones, with some not included. The sample lists roughly 200,000 clones, more than 75% occurring once. Material for sequencing was PBMCs or T cells enriched from blood (not recorded which). Receptor source: a man between 35 and 55 years old with acute COVID-19.

This rearrangement joins TRBV28 to TRBJ1-2; D perhaps matches TRBD1 (6 bases). This CDR3 is 12 amino acids long. Trimming shortened V by 6 bases and J by 4 bases, and 9 bases separated the two germline ends. CDR1 is MDHEN and CDR2 is SYDVKM in the germline V gene. CDR3 in DNA: TGTGCCAGCAGCCGGGACACCTATGGCTACACCTTC. Its protein product is CASSRDTYGYTF.

The CDR3 nucleotides read TGTGCCAGCGGGACATCGACGAATGAAAAACTGTTTTTT. It specifies CASGTSTNEKLFF. The V call is TRBV7-9, the J call TRBJ1-4, with a tentative D call TRBD1 (6 bases). This CDR3 has 13 residues. V was pared by 8 bases and J by 5 bases, with 12 bases between. Looked up from germline, CDR1 is SEHNR and CDR2 is FQNEAQ (reference sequence).

The CDR3: CSVGAGGNYGYTF. CDR3 nucleotides: TGCAGCGTTGGGGCAGGGGGGAACTATGGCTACACCTTC. This chain connects TRBV29-1 to TRBJ1-2; 7 bases match TRBD1. Germline trimming cut 4 bases from V and 2 bases from J; bases unmatched to any gene: 4. Germline V gives CDR1 SQVTM, CDR2 ANQGSEA. The CDR3 consists of 13 residues.

The rearrangement links TRBV30 to TRBJ1-4, with 9 bases identical to TRBD1. Unmatched junction bases numbered 14, after V lost 5 bases and J lost 10 bases. CDR1 and CDR2 from the germline V gene are GTSNPN and SVGIG (reference sequence). CDR3 length: 15 residues. This CDR3 reads CAWGTLGQGDGKLFF. DNA for the CDR3: TGTGCCTGGGGGACTCTGGGACAGGGTGACGGAAAACTGTTTTTT.

This chain connects TRBV19 to TRBJ2-1, with TRBD1 matching 7 bases. The CDR3 loop spans 17 amino acids. Germline V gene lookup returns CDR1 LNHDA and CDR2 SQIVND (reference sequence). Unmatched junction bases numbered 18, after V lost 6 bases and J lost 7 bases. CDR3 sequence: CASSQGPGRVQGNEQFF. The CDR3 DNA reads as TGTGCCAGTAGCCAAGGACCCGGACGTGTACAGGGGAATGAGCAGTTCTTC.

The V and J genes are TRBV11-2 and TRBJ2-1; 16 bases fit TRBD2. V lost 5 bases to trimming and J lost 13 bases; unmatched junction nucleotides: 11. Looked up from germline, CDR1 is SGHAT and CDR2 is FQNNGV. CDR3 size: 16 residues. The CDR3 sequence is CASSLGLAGGPFGQFF. Written as DNA, the CDR3 is TGTGCCAGCAGCCTGGGACTAGCGGGAGGGCCTTTCGGTCAGTTCTTC.

This clone has just one count. The chain has TRBV7-2 and TRBJ2-5; D is perhaps TRBD2 (5 bases). This CDR3 has 13 amino acids. CDR1 is SGHTA, CDR2 FQGNSA, per germline. The V gene lost 2 bases and the J gene lost 5 bases, with 9 bases spanning the gap. Written as DNA, the CDR3 is TGTGCCAGCAGCTTATCGAGGAGGGAGACCCAGTACTTC. Translated: CASSLSRRETQYF.

This chain uses TRBV27 with TRBJ1-5; 9 nucleotides line up with TRBD1. This CDR3 has 15 amino acids. Germline V gene data show CDR1 as MNHEY and CDR2 as SMNVEV (reference sequence). The junction had 8 bases not matched to a gene; V was cut back by 5 bases and J by 6 bases. CDR3 residues: CASSAQGAGRQPQHF. The DNA for the CDR3 is TGTGCCAGCAGTGCACAGGGGGCTGGACGTCAGCCCCAGCATTTT.

The chain is built from TRBV4-2 and TRBJ2-7, with 8 bases matching TRBD1. The J segment lost 0 bases and the V segment lost 1 base, leaving 2 bases of the junction unmatched. This CDR3 contains 15 residues. Germline V gene data show CDR1 as LGHNA and CDR2 as YNFKEQ. This CDR3 is CASSQVGQDSYEQYF. Written as DNA, the CDR3 is TGTGCCAGCAGCCAAGTGGGACAGGACTCCTACGAGCAGTACTTC.

V usage is TRBV7-2 and J usage is TRBJ1-5; no clear D. Germline CDR1 reads SGHTA; CDR2 reads FQGNSA. V lost 5 bases and J 6 bases, leaving 11 bases between the germline ends. The CDR3 has 13 residues. The DNA of the CDR3 is TGTGCCAGCAGCCCCACCCCGGGTCAGCCCCAGCATTTT. The encoded protein is CASSPTPGQPQHF. The full variable domain, rest sourced from reference TRBV7-2 and TRBJ1-5, is GAGVSQSPSNKVTEKGKDVELRCDPISGHTALYWYRQSLGQGLEFLIYFQGNSAPDKSGLPSDRFSAERTGGSVSTLTIQRTQQEDSAVYLCASSPTPGQPQHFGDGTRLSIL.

The V gene is TRBV3-1 (or the pseudogene TRBV3-2), the J gene TRBJ1-1, with TRBD1 as a possible D gene (5 bases). Germline V lookup: CDR1 LGHDT, CDR2 YNNKEL (reference sequence). The CDR3 loop spans 15 amino acids. V was clipped by 3 bases and J by 5 bases, with 16 bases between them. The CDR3 sequence: CASSQVSGFRTEAFF. In nucleotides, the CDR3 is TGTGCCAGCAGCCAGGTGTCAGGGTTTCGGACTGAAGCTTTCTTT.

This rearrangement joins TRBV27 to TRBJ2-2; TRBD2 aligns across 12 bases. Germline V lookup: CDR1 MNHEY, CDR2 SMNVEV (reference sequence). CDR3 size: 17 residues. V shed 6 bases, J shed 3 bases, and the junction held 8 bases outside the gene matches. The CDR3 DNA reads as TGTGCCAGCAGGCAACTAGCGGGAGGACTTCACACCGGGGAGCTGTTTTTT. This translates into CASRQLAGGLHTGELFF.

This rearrangement joins TRBV29-1 to TRBJ2-1; possible D gene TRBD1, 5 bases. The CDR3 has 10 amino acids. V lost 4 bases, J lost 8 bases, and 6 bases lay in between. Germline CDR1 reads SQVTM; CDR2 reads ANQGSEA. As DNA, the CDR3 is TGCAGCGTTGTAGGGGATGAGCAGTTCTTC. This gives the protein CSVVGDEQFF.

The J gene is TRBJ2-1, the V gene TRBV30; TRBD1 aligns across 9 bases. J was trimmed by 5 bases and V by 4 bases; bases with no gene match: 3. The germline V gene encodes CDR1 GTSNPN and CDR2 SVGIG (reference sequence). The CDR3 consists of 13 residues. CDR3 amino acids: CAWTRDRDNEQFF. The CDR3 DNA follows: TGTGCCTGGACCCGGGACAGGGACAATGAGCAGTTCTTC.

This rearrangement joins TRBV6-2 or TRBV6-3 to TRBJ2-7; TRBD2 matches 7 bases. The ends lost 2 bases at V and 0 bases at J; junction bases unmatched: 4. The CDR3 consists of 15 residues. Germline lookup yields CDR1 MNHEY and CDR2 SVGEGT. For the CDR3, the DNA is TGTGCCAGCAGTTACCCGAGCGGGACCTCCTACGAGCAGTACTTC. It is translated as CASSYPSGTSYEQYF.

V is TRBV28 and J is TRBJ2-3; 12 bases line up with TRBD2. The V segment lost 6 bases and the J segment 7 bases; nucleotides outside the gene matches: 8. Germline V gene lookup returns CDR1 MDHEN and CDR2 SYDVKM. This CDR3 is 15 amino acids long. The CDR3 DNA follows: TGTGCCAGCAGGCTAGCGGGAGGGCGGGGGTATACGCAGTATTTT. This sequence encodes CASRLAGGRGYTQYF.

The gene calls are TRBV5-8 and TRBJ2-4, with D maybe TRBD2 (6 bases). The CDR3 length is 17 residues. Germline loops: CDR1 SGHTS, CDR2 YDEGEE. The ends were cut back, 2 bases at V and 1 base at J, with 16 bases in the middle. CDR3: CASSLGQGGPAKNIQYF. The CDR3 region has the DNA TGTGCCAGCAGCTTAGGTCAGGGAGGACCGGCCAAAAACATTCAGTACTTC.

V and J are TRBV4-1 and TRBJ2-3; no reliable D call. With 4 bases removed from V and 8 bases from J, the gap between germline ends came to 13 bases. The CDR3 contains 13 residues. Germline V gives CDR1 MGHRA, CDR2 YSYEKL. The CDR3 is CASSPRLSPTQYF. CDR3 DNA sequence: TGCGCCAGCAGCCCACGGTTGTCTCCTACGCAGTATTTT.

This chain uses TRBV6-2 or TRBV6-3 with TRBJ1-4; maybe TRBD1 (5 bases). CDR1 is MNHEY, CDR2 SVGEGT, per germline. The ends were cut back, 2 bases at V and 0 bases at J, with 7 bases in the middle. The CDR3 covers 15 residues. CDR3 DNA: TGTGCCAGCAGTTACCAGGGTGCAACTAATGAAAAACTGTTTTTT. Its protein is CASSYQGATNEKLFF.

The V call is TRBV14, the J call TRBJ2-7; the match to TRBD2 covers 10 bases. This CDR3 region has 15 residues. Losses at the gene ends were 2 bases for V and 2 bases for J; bases not matched to a gene: 3. CDR1 and CDR2 (germline): SGHDN, FVKESK. The CDR3 here is CASSQRTSGAYEQYF. DNA for the CDR3: TGTGCCAGCAGCCAACGGACTAGCGGTGCCTACGAGCAGTACTTC. The full variable domain, with the rest looked up from reference TRBV14 and TRBJ2-7, is EAGVTQFPSHSVIEKGQTVTLRCDPISGHDNLYWYRRVMGKEIKFLLHFVKESKQDESGMPNNRFLAERTGGTYSTLKVQPAELEDSGVYFCASSQRTSGAYEQYFGPGTRLTVT.

This clone showed up just a few times. This chain connects TRBV3-1 (or the pseudogene TRBV3-2) to TRBJ2-3; TRBD2 might be the D (6 bases). V lost 0 bases to trimming and J lost 5 bases, with 15 bases between them. Germline values: CDR1 LGHDT, CDR2 YNNKEL (reference sequence). This CDR3 is 16 amino acids long. The CDR3 nucleotides read TGTGCCAGCAGCCAAGATCCTTGGGGGGTCAAAGATACGCAGTATTTT. It yields the protein CASSQDPWGVKDTQYF.

This clone appeared a single time. This sequence joins TRBV6-6 and TRBJ1-1; D is unresolved. V gave up 2 bases and J gave up 6 bases, with 16 bases separating them. The CDR3 runs to 15 residues. Germline-derived CDR1 and CDR2 are MNHNY and SVGAGI (reference sequence). The CDR3 is CASSYNQQHLAEAFF. CDR3 nucleotides: TGTGCCAGCAGTTACAATCAACAGCATCTCGCTGAAGCTTTCTTT.

The chain employs TRBV10-3 and TRBJ1-1; 9 nucleotides match TRBD1. The CDR3 is 20 residues long. CDR1 is ENHRY and CDR2 is SYGVKD in the germline V gene. V gave up 3 bases and J gave up 3 bases; unmatched junction bases: 20. The CDR3 coding sequence is TGTGCCATCAGTGACTCCCGGGACAGGGTAATTTTTGGGGCGGACACTGAAGCTTTCTTT. Protein sequence: CAISDSRDRVIFGADTEAFF.

The chain uses TRBV6-5 and TRBJ2-5; no clear D. This CDR3 contains 13 residues. The germline gives CDR1 MNHEY, CDR2 SVGAGI. V was cut by 4 bases and J by 2 bases, with 8 bases left in between. CDR3 sequence reads: CASSSVEQETQYF. In nucleotides, the CDR3 is TGTGCCAGCAGTTCCGTGGAGCAAGAGACCCAGTACTTC.

This clone was found a few times. The gene calls are TRBV6-5 and TRBJ1-1, with 8 nucleotides matching TRBD1. V was clipped by 5 bases and J by 3 bases; unmatched bases: 2. The CDR3 sequence is 13 residues long. CDR1 and CDR2 (germline): MNHEY, SVGAGI. DNA of the CDR3: TGTGCCAGCAGTCAGGGGGCTCACACTGAAGCTTTCTTT. Encoded protein: CASSQGAHTEAFF.

The chain recombines TRBV7-6 with TRBJ2-2; 9 nucleotides line up with TRBD2. V was clipped by 6 bases and J by 6 bases; unmatched bases: 14. The germline V gene encodes CDR1 SGHVS and CDR2 FNYEAQ. CDR3 length: 17 amino acids. The CDR3 region is CASRNPLAGEVAGELFF. The CDR3 nucleotides read TGTGCCAGCAGAAATCCCTTAGCGGGAGAGGTTGCCGGGGAGCTGTTTTTT.